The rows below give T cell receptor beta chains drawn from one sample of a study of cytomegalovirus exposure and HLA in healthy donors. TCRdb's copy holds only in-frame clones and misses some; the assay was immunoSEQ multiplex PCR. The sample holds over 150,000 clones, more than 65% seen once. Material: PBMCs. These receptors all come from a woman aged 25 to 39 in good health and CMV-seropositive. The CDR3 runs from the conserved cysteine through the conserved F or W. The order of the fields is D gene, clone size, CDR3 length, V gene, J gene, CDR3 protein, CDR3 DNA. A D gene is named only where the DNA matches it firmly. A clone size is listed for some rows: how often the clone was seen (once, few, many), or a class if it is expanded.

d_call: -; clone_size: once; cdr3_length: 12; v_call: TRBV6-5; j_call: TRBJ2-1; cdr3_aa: CASRQWGEPQFF; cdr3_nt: TGTGCCAGCAGACAATGGGGCGAACCGCAGTTCTTC
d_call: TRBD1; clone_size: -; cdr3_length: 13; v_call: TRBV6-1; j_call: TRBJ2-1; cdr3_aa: CASSGDRGYEQFF; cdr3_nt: TGTGCCAGCAGTGGGGACAGGGGCTATGAGCAGTTCTTC
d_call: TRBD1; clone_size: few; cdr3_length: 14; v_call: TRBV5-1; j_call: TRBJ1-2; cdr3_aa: CASSPTTGGGGYTF; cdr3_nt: TGCGCCAGCAGCCCGACAACAGGGGGCGGTGGCTACACCTTC
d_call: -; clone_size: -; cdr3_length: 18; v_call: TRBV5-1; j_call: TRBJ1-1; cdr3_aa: CASSLVPYGSEMGTEAFF; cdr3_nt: TGCGCCAGCAGCTTGGTCCCATATGGGAGTGAGATGGGCACTGAAGCTTTCTTT
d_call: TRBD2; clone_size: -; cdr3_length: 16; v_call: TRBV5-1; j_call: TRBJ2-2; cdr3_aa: CASSLLTSGLTGELFF; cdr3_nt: TGCGCCAGCAGCTTGCTAACTAGCGGGCTCACCGGGGAGCTGTTTTTT
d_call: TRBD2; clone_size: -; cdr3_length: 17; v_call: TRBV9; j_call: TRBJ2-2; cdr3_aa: CASSVTGLAGNTGELFF; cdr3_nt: TGTGCCAGCAGCGTAACCGGACTAGCGGGGAACACCGGGGAGCTGTTTTTT
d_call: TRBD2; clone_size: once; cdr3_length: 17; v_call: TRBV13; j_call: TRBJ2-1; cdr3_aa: CASSFGPSGTRHNEQFF; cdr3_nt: TGTGCCAGCAGCTTTGGGCCGTCCGGGACTAGGCATAATGAGCAGTTCTTC
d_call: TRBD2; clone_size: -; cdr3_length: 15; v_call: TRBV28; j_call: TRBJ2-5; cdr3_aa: CASSLMGGGTETQYF; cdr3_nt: TGTGCCAGCTCCCTAATGGGGGGGGGAACGGAGACCCAGTACTTC
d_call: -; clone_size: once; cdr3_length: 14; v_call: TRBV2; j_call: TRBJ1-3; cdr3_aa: CASRDSGSGNTIYF; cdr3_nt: TGTGCCAGCAGGGATTCAGGGTCTGGAAACACCATATATTTT
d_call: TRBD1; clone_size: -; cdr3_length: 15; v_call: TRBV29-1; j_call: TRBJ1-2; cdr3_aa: CSVLGGQTANYGYTF; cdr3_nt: TGCAGCGTCCTAGGGGGACAGACTGCTAACTATGGCTACACCTTC
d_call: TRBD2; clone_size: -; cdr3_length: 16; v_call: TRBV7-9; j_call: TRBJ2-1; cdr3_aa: CASSPSSALRGGEQFF; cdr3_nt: TGTGCCAGCAGCCCCTCTAGCGCCTTACGGGGGGGTGAGCAGTTCTTC
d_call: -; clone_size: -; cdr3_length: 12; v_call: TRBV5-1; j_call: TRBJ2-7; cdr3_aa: CASRAKEGEQYF; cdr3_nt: TGCGCCAGCAGGGCCAAGGAGGGAGAGCAGTACTTC
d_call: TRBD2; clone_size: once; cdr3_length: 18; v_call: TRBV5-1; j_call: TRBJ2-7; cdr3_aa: CASSLGGRTSGRSYEQYF; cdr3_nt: TGCGCCAGCAGCTTGGGGGGCCGGACTAGCGGGAGATCCTACGAGCAGTACTTC
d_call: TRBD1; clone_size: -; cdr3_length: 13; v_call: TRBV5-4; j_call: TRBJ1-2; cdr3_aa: CASSTTGTDGYTF; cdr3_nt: TGTGCCAGCAGCACAACCGGGACAGACGGCTACACCTTC
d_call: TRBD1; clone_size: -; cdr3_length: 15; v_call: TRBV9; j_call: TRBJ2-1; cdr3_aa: CASRKDRGDYNEQFF; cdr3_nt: TGTGCCAGCAGGAAGGACAGGGGAGACTACAATGAGCAGTTCTTC
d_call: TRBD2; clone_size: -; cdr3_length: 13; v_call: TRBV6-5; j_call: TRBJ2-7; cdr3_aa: CASSGREGYEQYF; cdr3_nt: TGTGCCAGCAGTGGGAGGGAGGGATACGAGCAGTACTTC
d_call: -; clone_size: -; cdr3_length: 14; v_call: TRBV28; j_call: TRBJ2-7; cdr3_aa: CASSFPGQPYEQYF; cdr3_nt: TGTGCCAGCAGTTTTCCCGGACAGCCCTACGAGCAGTACTTC
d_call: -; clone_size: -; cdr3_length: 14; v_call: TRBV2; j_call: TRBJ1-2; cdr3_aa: CASSERPGKYGYTF; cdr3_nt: TGTGCCAGCAGTGAACGCCCAGGGAAATATGGCTACACCTTC